This passage covers 23 T cell receptor beta chains from one sample sequenced in a study of cytomegalovirus exposure and HLA in healthy donors. Repertoires were generated with immunoSEQ multiplex PCR, while TCRdb's copy carries only in-frame clones and drops some. The sample records 150,000 to 200,000 clones, approximately 89% being singletons. Sequenced material: PBMCs. These receptors originate from a woman under 30 in good health and CMV-seropositive.

The rearrangement uses TRBV6-6 and TRBJ2-2; the D gene is possibly TRBD1 (6 bases). Germline assignment: CDR1 MNHNY and CDR2 SVGAGI (reference sequence). This CDR3 comprises 15 residues. The ends were cut back, 2 bases at V and 3 bases at J, with 10 bases in the middle. The CDR3 DNA follows: TGTGCCAGCAGTTACAGGACAGACTACACCGGGGAGCTGTTTTTT. This encodes CASSYRTDYTGELFF.

J is TRBJ2-5 and V is TRBV2, with D possibly TRBD1 on 5 matching bases. The CDR3 covers 16 residues. The ends were cut back, 2 bases at V and 5 bases at J, with 18 bases in the middle. From germline, CDR1 is SNHLY and CDR2 FYNNEI. The CDR3 protein is CASSETFREDWETQYF. DNA for the CDR3: TGTGCCAGCAGTGAAACCTTCAGGGAAGATTGGGAGACCCAGTACTTC.

The rearrangement links TRBV19 to TRBJ1-2; D unresolved. Germline CDR1 and CDR2: LNHDA and SQIVND (reference sequence). This CDR3 is built from 14 residues. V shed 1 base and J shed 2 bases, with 8 bases lying between them. CDR3 region: CASSIGRRNYGYTF. CDR3 coding DNA: TGTGCCAGTAGTATAGGGAGGAGAAACTATGGCTACACCTTC. Full variable domain (remainder filled in from reference TRBV19 and TRBJ1-2): DGGITQSPKYLFRKEGQNVTLSCEQNLNHDAMYWYRQDPGQGLRLIYYSQIVNDFQKGDIAEGYSVSREKKESFPLTVTSAQKNPTAFYLCASSIGRRNYGYTFGSGTRLTVV.

The rearrangement uses TRBV9 and TRBJ2-1; TRBD1 matches 9 bases. There are 16 residues in the CDR3. V trimming: 3 bases; J trimming: 7 bases; junction bases outside the gene matches: 11. Germline V gene data show CDR1 as SGDLS and CDR2 as YYNGEE. The CDR3 nucleotides read TGTGCCAGCAGCGCCCCACGGACAGGGGTTTCGAATGAGCAGTTCTTC. As protein: CASSAPRTGVSNEQFF.

The chain links TRBV28 to TRBJ2-7; tentatively, D is TRBD1 (6 bases). The CDR3 is 14 residues long. V was trimmed by 6 bases and J by 1 base, leaving 13 bases between them. CDR1 and CDR2 (germline): MDHEN, SYDVKM. CDR3 sequence: CASRKNRVSYEQYF. The CDR3 coding sequence is TGTGCCAGCAGAAAAAACAGGGTTTCCTACGAGCAGTACTTC.

This chain uses TRBV19 with TRBJ1-2, with D perhaps matching TRBD1 (5 bases). Germline CDR1 and CDR2: LNHDA and SQIVND (reference sequence). This CDR3 region has 12 residues. Trimming stripped 8 bases from V and 4 bases from J, with 11 bases between. The CDR3 here is CASRWGGYGYTF. Written as DNA, the CDR3 is TGTGCCAGTCGATGGGGGGGCTATGGCTACACCTTC. The full variable domain, its missing parts supplied by reference TRBV19 and TRBJ1-2, is DGGITQSPKYLFRKEGQNVTLSCEQNLNHDAMYWYRQDPGQGLRLIYYSQIVNDFQKGDIAEGYSVSREKKESFPLTVTSAQKNPTAFYLCASRWGGYGYTFGSGTRLTVV.

V gene TRBV9 combines with J gene TRBJ2-7; TRBD1 is a possible D gene (6 bases). Germline V gene lookup returns CDR1 SGDLS and CDR2 YYNGEE. There are 15 residues in the CDR3. V gave up 4 bases and J gave up 5 bases, with 19 bases separating them. The DNA for the CDR3 is TGTGCCAGCAGCCACCACGACAGGTCAGGCGACGAGCAGTACTTC. This sequence encodes CASSHHDRSGDEQYF.

The chain uses TRBV6-6 and TRBJ1-1, with D possibly being TRBD1 (5 bases). The CDR3 has 13 amino acids. V lost 7 bases and J lost 1, with 10 bases in between. The germline V gene has CDR1 MNHNY and CDR2 SVGAGI (reference sequence). The CDR3 DNA sequence: TGTGCCAGCACCACAACAGGGAACACTGAAGCTTTCTTT. It yields the protein CASTTTGNTEAFF.

This clone was seen just once. The chain joins TRBV5-1 to TRBJ2-2; D may be TRBD1 (6 bases). Per the germline V gene, CDR1 is SGHRS and CDR2 is YFSETQ. The CDR3 length is 14 residues. V was clipped by 1 base and J by 7 bases, with 11 bases between them. The CDR3 loop is CASSLNRAVGELFF. The CDR3 DNA reads as TGCGCCAGCAGCTTGAACAGGGCGGTCGGGGAGCTGTTTTTT. Supplemented by reference TRBV5-1 and TRBJ2-2, the full variable domain reads KAGVTQTPRYLIKTRGQQVTLSCSPISGHRSVSWYQQTPGQGLQFLFEYFSETQRNKGNFPGRFSGRQFSNSRSEMNVSTLELGDSALYLCASSLNRAVGELFFGEGSRLTVL.

The chain combines TRBV29-1 with TRBJ1-1; a weak D match, TRBD1 (5 bases). Trimming pared 0 bases from V and 4 bases from J, leaving 9 bases between. Germline assignment: CDR1 SQVTM and CDR2 ANQGSEA. This CDR3 spans 13 amino acids. This CDR3 is CSVEDLGGTEAFF. The CDR3, as DNA: TGCAGCGTTGAAGATCTCGGGGGCACTGAAGCTTTCTTT.

The chain combines TRBV5-1 with TRBJ2-5; 7 bases are a match to TRBD1. This CDR3 has 15 residues. Germline CDR1 reads SGHRS; CDR2 reads YFSETQ. Trimming took 3 bases from V and 0 from J; bases not matched to a gene: 5. CDR3 coding DNA: TGCGCCAGCAGCTCGGGACAGTCCTACCAAGAGACCCAGTACTTC. Amino acids: CASSSGQSYQETQYF.

V gene TRBV4-3 combines with J gene TRBJ2-7; 9 nucleotides match TRBD1. Germline trimming cut 4 bases from V and 6 bases from J; bases unmatched to any gene: 7. The germline CDR1 and CDR2 sequences are LGHNA and YSLEER. CDR3 length equals 14 residues. For the CDR3, the DNA is TGCGCCAGCAGCCTCCGGGACAGGGTAACCGAGCAGTACTTC. Protein sequence: CASSLRDRVTEQYF.

The CDR3 nucleotides read TGCGCCAGCAGCCAAGAAGCTAGCGGGAGCTACGAGCAGTACTTC. It translates to CASSQEASGSYEQYF. The chain uses TRBV4-3 and TRBJ2-7; 10 nucleotides agree with TRBD2. After removal of 0 bases from V and 3 bases from J, the junction contained 2 bases not matched to a gene. Germline V gene sequence: CDR1 LGHNA, CDR2 YSLEER. The CDR3 runs to 15 residues.

The chain uses TRBV20-1 and TRBJ2-1; D possibly corresponds to TRBD1 (5 bases). V was clipped by 2 bases and J by 14 bases, with 13 bases between them. The CDR3 length is 11 residues. Per the germline V gene, CDR1 is DFQATT and CDR2 is SNEGSKA (reference sequence). This chain's CDR3 is CSARLGQAEFF. The CDR3 DNA sequence: TGCAGTGCTAGATTGGGGCAAGCTGAGTTCTTC.

The chain is built from TRBV9 and TRBJ1-2, with 9 nucleotides matching TRBD1. Unmatched junction bases numbered 13, after V lost 2 bases and J lost 2 bases. The CDR3 is 18 residues long. Germline CDR1 SGDLS, CDR2 YYNGEE. The CDR3: CASSVTHVATGGNYGYTF. CDR3 DNA sequence: TGTGCCAGCAGCGTCACCCACGTCGCGACAGGGGGGAACTATGGCTACACCTTC.

This clone showed up just once. This chain links TRBV7-9 with TRBJ2-1; 10 bases line up with TRBD1. In germline, CDR1 is SEHNR, CDR2 FQNEAQ (reference sequence). The CDR3 totals 15 residues. With 4 bases clipped from V and 8 bases from J, the junction kept 8 bases outside the gene matches. The CDR3 is CASSYTTGGTDEQFF. The DNA of the CDR3 is TGTGCCAGCAGCTATACGACAGGGGGCACGGATGAGCAGTTCTTC. Variable domain in full (rest from reference TRBV7-9 and TRBJ2-1): DTGVSQNPRHKITKRGQNVTFRCDPISEHNRLYWYRQTLGQGPEFLTYFQNEAQLEKSRLLSDRFSAERPKGSFSTLEIQRTEQGDSAMYLCASSYTTGGTDEQFFGPGTRLTVL.

The V and J genes are TRBV30 and TRBJ2-3, with TRBD2 identical over 9 bases. Trimming at V came to 3 bases and at J to 2 bases, leaving 9 bases not matched to a gene. Germline values: CDR1 GTSNPN, CDR2 SVGIG (reference sequence). This CDR3 spans 16 amino acids. As DNA, the CDR3 is TGTGCCTGGAGCCAAAGGGTAGCGGGAGCCACAGATACGCAGTATTTT. Protein sequence: CAWSQRVAGATDTQYF.

The chain joins TRBV5-1 to TRBJ2-7; 11 nucleotides agree with TRBD2. V was pared by 1 base and J by 6 bases, with 3 bases of the junction left unmatched. This CDR3 has 14 amino acids. Germline CDR1 and CDR2: SGHRS and YFSETQ. The CDR3 reads CASSLRLAGGEQYF. Written as DNA, the CDR3 is TGCGCCAGCAGCTTGAGGCTAGCGGGAGGCGAGCAGTACTTC.

The chain combines TRBV18 with TRBJ1-1; no clear D gene. Germline CDR1 is KGHSH and CDR2 is LQKENI. CDR3 size: 21 residues. Trimming removed 3 bases at V and 0 bases at J, with 29 bases between. The CDR3 region is CASSPSGGGLIGPRMNTEAFF. Written as DNA, the CDR3 is TGTGCCAGCTCACCCTCGGGTGGAGGGTTAATAGGGCCCAGGATGAACACTGAAGCTTTCTTT.

The chain joins TRBV7-9 to TRBJ1-4; D uncertain. Looked up from germline, CDR1 is SEHNR and CDR2 is FQNEAQ (reference sequence). The CDR3 contains 14 residues. V was shortened by 1 base and J by 8 bases, with 11 bases between the two germline ends. The CDR3 loop reads CASSLGEGYEKLFF. For the CDR3, the DNA is TGTGCCAGCAGCTTAGGGGAGGGTTACGAAAAACTGTTTTTT. Full variable domain (outside the CDR3, taken from reference TRBV7-9 and TRBJ1-4): DTGVSQNPRHKITKRGQNVTFRCDPISEHNRLYWYRQTLGQGPEFLTYFQNEAQLEKSRLLSDRFSAERPKGSFSTLEIQRTEQGDSAMYLCASSLGEGYEKLFFGSGTQLSVL.

This clone was observed a few times. The CDR3 nucleotides are TGTGCCAGCAGTTTAGGCAGGGAAGAAGCTTTCTTT. Its protein product is CASSLGREEAFF. The V and J genes are TRBV28 and TRBJ1-1, with D tentatively TRBD1 (5 bases). Trimming took off 2 bases at V and 8 bases at J, with 9 bases between the two ends. This CDR3 is built from 12 residues. Germline loops: CDR1 MDHEN, CDR2 SYDVKM.

This clone has only a few counts. This chain joins TRBV6-6 and TRBJ1-2, with D uncertain. The CDR3 is made up of 11 amino acids. Germline V lookup: CDR1 MNHNY, CDR2 SVGAGI (reference sequence). With 6 bases removed from V and 3 bases from J, the gap between germline ends came to 5 bases. CDR3 in amino acids: CASSLYYGYTF. DNA of the CDR3: TGTGCCAGCAGCTTGTACTATGGCTACACCTTC.

The DNA for the CDR3 is TGTGCCAGCAGTGACGAGGATCCTGGCTACACCTTC. The encoded protein is CASSDEDPGYTF. The gene calls are TRBV6-1 and TRBJ1-2; D not certain. Looked up from germline, CDR1 is MNHNS and CDR2 is SASEGT. Trimming shortened V by 3 bases and J by 7 bases, and 9 bases separated the two germline ends. The CDR3 loop spans 12 amino acids.